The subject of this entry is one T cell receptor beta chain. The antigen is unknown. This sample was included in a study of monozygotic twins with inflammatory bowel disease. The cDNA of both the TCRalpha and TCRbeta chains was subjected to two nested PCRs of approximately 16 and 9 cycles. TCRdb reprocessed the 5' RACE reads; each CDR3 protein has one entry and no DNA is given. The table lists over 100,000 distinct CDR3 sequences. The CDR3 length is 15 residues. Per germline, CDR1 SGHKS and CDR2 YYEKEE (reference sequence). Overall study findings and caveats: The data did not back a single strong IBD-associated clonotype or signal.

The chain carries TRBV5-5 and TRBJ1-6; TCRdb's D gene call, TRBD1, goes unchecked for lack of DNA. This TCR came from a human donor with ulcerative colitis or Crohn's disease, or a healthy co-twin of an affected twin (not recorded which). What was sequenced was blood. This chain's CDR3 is CASSYSTGIGSPLHF.